A single sample is the source of the 24 T cell receptor beta chains below, sequenced in a study of blood T cell repertoires in COVID-19. Profiling relied on immunoSEQ multiplex PCR, and the TCRdb table lists in-frame clones only, not all of them. The repertoire holds roughly 350,000 clones, with 75% to 90% as singletons. Sequenced material: peripheral blood. The source of these receptors is a woman aged 50 to 60 with COVID-19, enrolled during active disease.

The V call is TRBV11-3, the J call TRBJ2-3, with D perhaps matching TRBD2 (5 bases). Trimming took 0 bases from V and 1 from J, leaving 17 bases between them. The CDR3 has 18 residues. CDR1 is SGHNT, CDR2 YENEEA, per germline. CDR3 region: CASSLDPPGWQGTDTQYF. Here the CDR3 DNA reads TGTGCCAGCAGCTTAGATCCGCCGGGATGGCAGGGCACAGATACGCAGTATTTT.

The V call is TRBV6-5, the J call TRBJ2-1, with a tentative D call TRBD2 (6 bases). Germline values: CDR1 MNHEY, CDR2 SVGAGI. Trimming stripped 6 bases from V and 8 bases from J, with 20 bases between. The CDR3 is 15 residues long. CDR3 sequence reads: CASSRSGGRHHEQFF. The CDR3 DNA follows: TGTGCCAGCAGCCGGTCCGGGGGTCGTCATCATGAGCAGTTCTTC.

The rearrangement links TRBV5-4 to TRBJ2-1; 8 nucleotides align to TRBD2. Germline V CDR1 and CDR2: SGHNT, YYREEE (reference sequence). This CDR3 is built from 17 residues. The J segment lost 5 bases and the V segment lost 4 bases, leaving 14 bases of the junction unmatched. The CDR3 reads CASSPAPAGAPDNEQFF. The CDR3 DNA is TGTGCCAGCAGCCCGGCCCCAGCGGGAGCGCCGGACAATGAGCAGTTCTTC.

The chain combines TRBV6-5 with TRBJ2-3; 8 positions agree with TRBD2. The CDR3 is 15 residues long. CDR1 and CDR2 (germline): MNHEY, SVGAGI. Losses at the gene ends were 9 bases for V and 2 bases for J; bases not matched to a gene: 10. The CDR3 sequence: CASRTSGYVTDTQYF. CDR3 sequence (DNA): TGTGCCAGTAGAACTAGCGGATATGTCACAGATACGCAGTATTTT.

This rearrangement joins TRBV11-3 to TRBJ2-5; TRBD1 agrees at 10 bases. V dropped 5 bases and J dropped 5; count of bases not matched to a gene: 2. Germline-derived CDR1 and CDR2 are SGHNT and YENEEA. The CDR3 extends over 13 amino acids. The CDR3 nucleotides are TGTGCCAGCAGCCAGGACAGGGGGGAGACCCAGTACTTC. It specifies CASSQDRGETQYF.

The chain carries TRBV6-2 or TRBV6-3 and TRBJ1-5, with 7 bases matching TRBD1. The CDR3 consists of 15 residues. Germline CDR1 MNHEY, CDR2 SVGEGT. Trimming took 2 bases from V and 7 from J; bases not matched to a gene: 8. CDR3 loop: CASSYADRPGQPQHF. The CDR3 coding sequence is TGTGCCAGCAGTTACGCGGACAGGCCGGGGCAGCCCCAGCATTTT.

The J gene is TRBJ2-7, the V gene TRBV12-3 or TRBV12-4; D not certain. V gave up 1 base and J gave up 3 bases, with 7 bases separating them. The CDR3 spans 13 residues. The CDR3: CASSLGHYYEQYF. CDR3 in DNA: TGTGCCAGCAGTTTAGGTCACTACTACGAGCAGTACTTC.

V usage is TRBV6-5 and J usage is TRBJ2-1; weak D call: TRBD2 (5 bases). This CDR3 is 15 amino acids long. Per the germline V gene, CDR1 is MNHEY and CDR2 is SVGAGI. Deletions cut 2 bases from V and 4 bases from J, with 12 bases between. The CDR3 DNA sequence: TGTGCCAGCAGTTACGAGGCTAGCCGTTACAATGAGCAGTTCTTC. Encoded protein: CASSYEASRYNEQFF.

The rearrangement joins TRBV29-1 to TRBJ2-7; the D gene is possibly TRBD1 (5 bases). Germline CDR1 SQVTM, CDR2 ANQGSEA. This CDR3 has 12 amino acids. The V and J ends lost 3 bases and 3 bases respectively, with 9 bases between them. The CDR3 spells CSVDTGDYEQYF. For the CDR3, the DNA is TGCAGCGTTGACACAGGAGACTACGAGCAGTACTTC.

This sequence joins TRBV5-4 and TRBJ2-1; 12 bases agree with TRBD2. Germline-derived CDR1 and CDR2 are SGHNT and YYREEE (reference sequence). The CDR3 sequence is 15 residues long. Trimming took 1 base from V and 6 from J; bases not matched to a gene: 2. The CDR3 region has the DNA TGTGCCAGCAGCTTGTCGACTAGCGGGAGCAATGAGCAGTTCTTC. It encodes CASSLSTSGSNEQFF.

This chain connects TRBV19 to TRBJ1-5, with D tentatively TRBD1 (5 bases). There are 15 residues in the CDR3. The germline gives CDR1 LNHDA, CDR2 SQIVND (reference sequence). V was cut by 7 bases and J by 1 base, with 14 bases left in between. CDR3 residues: CASNPLGGSNQPQHF. The CDR3 nucleotides are TGTGCCAGTAACCCATTGGGGGGAAGCAATCAGCCCCAGCATTTT.

The chain employs TRBV10-2 and TRBJ2-7; tentatively, D is TRBD2 (6 bases). V gave up 3 bases and J gave up 2 bases, with 14 bases separating them. CDR3 length: 15 amino acids. Germline V lookup: CDR1 WSHSY, CDR2 SAAADI. The CDR3 DNA is TGCGCCAGCAGTGAAACGGGGGAGGCAACCTACGAGCAGTACTTC. Amino acids: CASSETGEATYEQYF.

The rearrangement links TRBV5-1 to TRBJ2-7; TRBD2 aligns across 8 bases. The CDR3 is 15 residues long. From germline, CDR1 is SGHRS and CDR2 YFSETQ. J was trimmed by 0 bases and V by 5 bases; bases with no gene match: 7. The CDR3 DNA reads TGCGCCAGCAGTTCAACTAGCGGCAGCTCCTACGAGCAGTACTTC. Translating gives CASSSTSGSSYEQYF.

This clone was counted a few times. The rearrangement joins TRBV4-1 to TRBJ2-2; D remains unclear. Trimming removed 0 bases from V and 0 bases from J, with 26 bases in between. This CDR3 has 22 amino acids. Germline CDR1 reads MGHRA; CDR2 reads YSYEKL. Here the CDR3 reads CASSQDRLRLRHTTTNTGELFF. CDR3 coding DNA: TGCGCCAGCAGCCAAGATCGGTTACGTCTTAGGCACACTACCACGAACACCGGGGAGCTGTTTTTT.

This clone was recorded a few times. V usage is TRBV10-1 and J usage is TRBJ2-7; TRBD2 might be the D (5 bases). The CDR3 runs to 15 residues. Deletions cut 4 bases from V and 3 bases from J, with 16 bases between. CDR1 and CDR2 (germline): WNHNN, SYGVQD (reference sequence). This CDR3 is CASSGPGLKGYEQYF. The CDR3 DNA follows: TGCGCCAGCAGTGGGCCGGGGTTGAAGGGCTACGAGCAGTACTTC.

Details on this clone: Other DNA sequences of this sample code for an identical CDR3. The V gene is TRBV18, the J gene TRBJ1-3; D ambiguous. Germline V gives CDR1 KGHSH, CDR2 LQKENI. The CDR3 extends over 12 amino acids. Trimming pared 2 bases from V and 4 bases from J, leaving 3 bases between. The CDR3 sequence is CASSPEGNTIYF. Here the CDR3 DNA reads TGTGCCAGCTCACCAGAGGGAAACACCATATATTTT.

This sequence joins TRBV13 and TRBJ2-7; D is unclear. Germline V lookup: CDR1 PRHDT, CDR2 FYEKMQ (reference sequence). The CDR3 is 15 residues long. With 2 bases removed from V and 10 bases from J, the gap between germline ends came to 21 bases. The CDR3 region has the DNA TGTGCCAGCAGCTTATCGCCCGGGTTGGGTCGAAATCAGTACTTC. This sequence encodes CASSLSPGLGRNQYF.

V and J are TRBV5-4 and TRBJ2-7, with 8 bases lining up with TRBD2. The junction had 8 bases not matched to a gene; V was cut back by 3 bases and J by 3 bases. Germline CDR1 SGHNT, CDR2 YYREEE (reference sequence). This CDR3 is built from 15 residues. In nucleotides, the CDR3 is TGTGCCAGCAGCTCCTTACCTAGCGGGTACTACGAGCAGTACTTC. Translation: CASSSLPSGYYEQYF.

Comment on this clone: The same CDR3 can be traced to other DNA sequences in this sample. The gene calls are TRBV18 and TRBJ2-7, with 11 bases matching TRBD2. V shed 3 bases, J shed 0 bases, and the junction held 1 base outside the gene matches. This CDR3 region has 15 residues. Germline V gene data show CDR1 as KGHSH and CDR2 as LQKENI. The CDR3 spells CASSPGTSGSYEQYF. CDR3 DNA sequence: TGTGCCAGCTCACCCGGGACTAGCGGCTCCTACGAGCAGTACTTC.

The chain recombines TRBV7-6 with TRBJ2-5, with a tentative D call TRBD1 (6 bases). CDR1 and CDR2 (germline): SGHVS, FNYEAQ. There are 18 residues in the CDR3. V was clipped by 2 bases and J by 5 bases, with 24 bases between them. CDR3 coding DNA: TGTGCCAGCAGCTTATTGAGCCCATTGGGCAGGGGTTGGGAGACCCAGTACTTC. Amino acids: CASSLLSPLGRGWETQYF.

The chain carries TRBV7-9 and TRBJ2-7; TRBD2 agrees at 9 bases. J lost 2 bases, V lost 2 bases, and 4 bases had no gene match. The V gene's germline CDR1 is SEHNR and CDR2 FQNEAQ (reference sequence). CDR3 length equals 15 residues. This CDR3 is CASSLRASGAYEQYF. CDR3 in DNA: TGTGCCAGCAGCTTAAGGGCTAGCGGGGCCTACGAGCAGTACTTC.

The rearrangement uses TRBV5-1 and TRBJ1-3; the D is unclear. V gave up 1 base and J gave up 0 bases, with 14 bases separating them. In germline, CDR1 is SGHRS, CDR2 YFSETQ. The CDR3 loop spans 17 amino acids. CDR3: CASSLSAAGSSGNTIYF. CDR3 nucleotides: TGCGCCAGCAGCTTGTCCGCGGCCGGGAGCTCTGGAAACACCATATATTTT. Looking up the rest from reference TRBV5-1 and TRBJ1-3 gives the full variable domain: KAGVTQTPRYLIKTRGQQVTLSCSPISGHRSVSWYQQTPGQGLQFLFEYFSETQRNKGNFPGRFSGRQFSNSRSEMNVSTLELGDSALYLCASSLSAAGSSGNTIYFGEGSWLTVV.

This clone showed up just a few times. This sequence joins TRBV20-1 and TRBJ2-1, with TRBD2 matching 8 bases. CDR3 length: 11 residues. Looked up from germline, CDR1 is DFQATT and CDR2 is SNEGSKA (reference sequence). Unmatched junction bases numbered 3, after V lost 5 bases and J lost 9 bases. CDR3: CSALSGSEQFF. The CDR3 nucleotides read TGCAGTGCTCTAAGCGGGAGTGAGCAGTTCTTC.

This clone was found a few times. Written as DNA, the CDR3 is TGTGCCAGCAGCCCCGGGCTAGCGGGAGGGAATGAGCAGTTCTTC. Its translation: CASSPGLAGGNEQFF. This chain uses TRBV5-4 with TRBJ2-1; the match to TRBD2 covers 12 bases. Per the germline V gene, CDR1 is SGHNT and CDR2 is YYREEE (reference sequence). This CDR3 region has 15 residues. The trim removed 4 bases at V and 7 bases at J, leaving 6 bases unmatched.